This T cell receptor (beta chain) was obtained from a study of blood T cell repertoires in COVID-19. Study-level information: Samples of COVID-19 (acute and convalescent) were obtained from the United States, Italy and Spain.

With 7 bases removed from V and 4 bases from J, the gap between germline ends came to 18 bases. The CDR3 runs to 15 residues. Germline V gives CDR1 MDHEN, CDR2 SYDVKM. Authors' methods: Estimated nucleated cell counts came from reference gene primer amplification. Produced via immunoSEQ multiplex PCR; TCRdb's table is partial and in-frame only. V, J and clone size were drawn from that table, and D and trimming were deduced from the DNA. The sample includes about 210,000 clones, around 83% seen only once; the top ten take 7% to 10%. This chain links TRBV28 with TRBJ2-3, with a tentative D call TRBD2 (6 bases). The clonotype was recovered from a woman aged 45-60 years with acute or convalescent COVID-19. The source material was peripheral blood. The CDR3 region is CASTVTSRGPDTQYF. In DNA, the CDR3 is TGTGCCAGCACCGTGACTAGTCGCGGGCCAGATACGCAGTATTTT.